The present TCR beta chain was sequenced within a study of cytomegalovirus exposure and HLA in healthy donors. Generated by immunoSEQ multiplex PCR, the TCRdb table keeps only in-frame clones and is missing some. The sample records 250,000 to 300,000 clones, nearly 90% being singletons. Input material: PBMCs. The receptor was derived from a woman under 30 in good health and CMV-seronegative.

CDR3 residues: CATQAGTGVRTEAFF. CDR3 sequence (DNA): TGTGCGACCCAAGCCGGGACAGGGGTTCGAACTGAAGCTTTCTTT. The chain combines TRBV6-5 with TRBJ1-1; 10 bases align to TRBD1. Germline CDR1 and CDR2: MNHEY and SVGAGI. The length of the CDR3 is 15 residues.